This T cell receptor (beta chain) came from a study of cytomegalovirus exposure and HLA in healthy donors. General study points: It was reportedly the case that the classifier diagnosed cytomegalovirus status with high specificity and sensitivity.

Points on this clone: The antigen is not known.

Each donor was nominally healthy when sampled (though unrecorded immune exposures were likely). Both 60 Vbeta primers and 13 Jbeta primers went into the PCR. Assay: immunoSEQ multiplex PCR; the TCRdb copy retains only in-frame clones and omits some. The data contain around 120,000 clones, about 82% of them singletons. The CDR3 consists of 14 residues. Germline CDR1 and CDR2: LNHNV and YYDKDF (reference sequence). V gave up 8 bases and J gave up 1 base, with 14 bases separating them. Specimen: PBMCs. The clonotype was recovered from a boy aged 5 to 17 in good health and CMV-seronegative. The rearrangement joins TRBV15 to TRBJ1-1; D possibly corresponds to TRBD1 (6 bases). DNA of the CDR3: TGTGCCACCCGGGCAGGGGCGACGAACACTGAAGCTTTCTTT. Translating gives CATRAGATNTEAFF.